One sample yielded the 25 T cell receptor beta chains listed below, sequenced in a study of metastatic and nonmetastatic thyroid tumors. TCRdb reprocessed the PCR reads using MiXCR. This table holds some 16,000 clones, more than 15% found once. The entire patient cohort was treatment-naive prior to thyroid surgery. The sequenced sample was blood. The origin of the receptors is a female donor with papillary thyroid cancer or a benign thyroid nodule (not recorded which). Some clones in this sample may be carry-over from other donors' samples.

This clone is deemed medium-sized (0.01 to 0.1%). The V gene is TRBV6-1, the J gene TRBJ1-6; D unclear. V lost 8 bases and J 8 bases, leaving 22 bases between the germline ends. Germline V CDR1 and CDR2: MNHNS, SASEGT. The CDR3 loop spans 16 amino acids. The chain's CDR3 is CASALRETPWDSPLHF. The CDR3 nucleotides read TGTGCCAGCGCCCTCCGAGAGACCCCCTGGGATTCACCCCTCCACTTT.

The table lists this clone with many counts. This sequence joins TRBV11-1 and TRBJ2-2; 10 bases line up with TRBD2. Trimming removed 5 bases from V and 5 bases from J; junction bases left unmatched: 11. The CDR3 has 17 residues. Germline V CDR1 and CDR2: SGHAT, FQDESV (reference sequence). The CDR3 sequence: CASSPKAGGRGTGELFF. The CDR3 DNA reads TGTGCCAGCAGCCCGAAAGCGGGAGGGCGCGGGACCGGGGAGCTGTTTTTT.

This clone is medium-sized in the sample. This sequence joins TRBV12-3 or TRBV12-4 and TRBJ2-2; weak D call: TRBD2 (5 bases). Trimming removed 6 bases at V and 4 bases at J, with 9 bases between. The CDR3 runs to 13 residues. The CDR3 sequence is CASSRDSTGELFF. The CDR3 coding sequence is TGTGCCAGCAGCCGGGATAGCACCGGGGAGCTGTTTTTT.

This clone occurred many times. The rearrangement joins TRBV28 to TRBJ2-7; 7 bases are shared with TRBD2. The germline gives CDR1 MDHEN, CDR2 SYDVKM. With 1 base clipped from V and 2 bases from J, the junction kept 5 bases outside the gene matches. The CDR3 has 15 residues. CDR3 amino acids: CASSLFSAGAYEQYF. The CDR3 DNA is TGTGCCAGCAGTTTATTCTCCGCGGGAGCCTACGAGCAGTACTTC.

In this sample, this clone turned up a few times. V is TRBV6-4 and J is TRBJ1-6; no firm D call. The CDR3 spans 15 residues. Germline lookup yields CDR1 MRHNA and CDR2 SNTAGT. V shed 2 bases and J shed 7 bases, with 12 bases lying between them. The CDR3 reads CASSDMGLGNSPLHF. The CDR3 DNA follows: TGTGCCAGCAGTGACATGGGCTTGGGGAATTCACCCCTCCACTTT.

In its sample, this clone was seen a few times. The V call is TRBV20-1, the J call TRBJ1-5; D remains unclear. Trimming pared 2 bases from V and 4 bases from J, leaving 12 bases between. The CDR3 sequence is 14 residues long. Germline V CDR1 and CDR2: DFQATT, SNEGSKA (reference sequence). CDR3 bases: TGCAGTGCTAGAATGGCCGATATTAATCAGCCCCAGCATTTT. This translates into CSARMADINQPQHF.

In its sample, this clone was seen a few times. With a much larger clone just one base away, this may be a read error. The chain combines TRBV11-2 with TRBJ2-3; no reliable D call. In germline, CDR1 is SGHAT, CDR2 FQNNGV. V lost 4 bases and J 7 bases, leaving 18 bases between the germline ends. The CDR3 loop spans 15 amino acids. As DNA, the CDR3 is TGTGCCAGCAGCTACGGTTGGGGAACGGGCTATACGCAGTATTTT. Its protein product is CASSYGWGTGYTQYF.

This clone occurred many times. The chain recombines TRBV6-1 with TRBJ1-5; D gene unclear. Germline V gives CDR1 MNHNS, CDR2 SASEGT. The CDR3 has 15 amino acids. The V gene lost 6 bases and the J gene lost 2 bases, with 14 bases spanning the gap. The CDR3 DNA reads TGTGCCAGCAGCCCATCGGTCACGGGCAATCAGCCCCAGCATTTT. It codes for CASSPSVTGNQPQHF.

This clone was detected many times. The chain has TRBV29-1 and TRBJ1-4; D is unresolved. Between the trimmed V and J ends, which lost 7 bases and 6 bases, there was a span of 12 bases. Per germline, CDR1 SQVTM and CDR2 ANQGSEA. There are 12 residues in the CDR3. The CDR3 region has the DNA TGCAGCGGGGGTGAGTCGGATGAAAAACTGTTTTTT. Translation gives CSGGESDEKLFF.

This clone showed up many times. The CDR3 spells CATGGATPEKLFF. The CDR3 nucleotides read TGTGCCACCGGAGGGGCGACCCCTGAAAAACTGTTTTTT. The rearrangement links TRBV15 to TRBJ1-4; a possible D gene is TRBD1 (5 bases). Looked up from germline, CDR1 is LNHNV and CDR2 is YYDKDF (reference sequence). The CDR3 runs 13 residues. Trimming pared 8 bases from V and 7 bases from J, leaving 14 bases between. Combining the CDR3 with reference TRBV15 and TRBJ1-4 gives the whole variable domain DAMVIQNPRYQVTQFGKPVTLSCSQTLNHNVMYWYQQKSSQAPKLLFHYYDKDFNNEADTPDNFQSRRPNTSFCFLDIRSPGLGDTAMYLCATGGATPEKLFFGSGTQLSVL.

About this clone: At one of its ends the junction is not consistent with the germline gene, which may arise from a read error. The genes are TRBV20-1 and TRBJ1-2, with D hard to call. Germline V gene lookup returns CDR1 DFQATT and CDR2 SNEGSKA (reference sequence). The CDR3 spans 14 residues. CDR3 amino acids: CSARDRGYSLGHAF. Here the CDR3 DNA reads TGCAGTGCTAGAGATCGTGGGTACTCGCTGGGCCACGCCTTC.

This clone was seen at least ten times. The gene calls are TRBV20-1 and TRBJ2-2, with 7 bases aligning to TRBD2. Trimming removed 3 bases from V and 4 bases from J; junction bases left unmatched: 5. In germline, CDR1 is DFQATT, CDR2 SNEGSKA (reference sequence). CDR3 length: 14 residues. CDR3 residues: CSARGGSVTGELFF. DNA for the CDR3: TGCAGTGCTAGGGGCGGGAGTGTCACCGGGGAGCTGTTTTTT.

This clone was observed a few times. The chain is built from TRBV19 and TRBJ1-5; possibly TRBD1 for D (6 bases). Germline lookup yields CDR1 LNHDA and CDR2 SQIVND (reference sequence). This CDR3 contains 13 residues. V was trimmed by 4 bases and J by 6 bases, leaving 10 bases between them. The CDR3 protein is CASSNRESQPQHF. Here the CDR3 DNA reads TGTGCCAGTAGTAACAGGGAGAGTCAGCCCCAGCATTTT.

This clone was seen repeatedly, ten times or more. The genes are TRBV7-2 and TRBJ2-1; no reliable D call. Trimming removed 1 base from V and 6 bases from J, with 4 bases in between. There are 12 residues in the CDR3. Germline values: CDR1 SGHTA, CDR2 FQGNSA. The CDR3: CASSLVRNEQFF. CDR3 in DNA: TGTGCCAGCAGCTTAGTCCGCAATGAGCAGTTCTTC.

There are many counts of this clone. The chain links TRBV29-1 to TRBJ2-7; D is uncertain. Germline lookup yields CDR1 SQVTM and CDR2 ANQGSEA. Trimming took off 1 base at V and 3 bases at J, with 10 bases between the two ends. The CDR3 totals 13 residues. The CDR3 region is CSVEGRFGYEQYF. The CDR3 DNA reads as TGCAGCGTTGAAGGGCGTTTTGGCTACGAGCAGTACTTC.

This clone has at least ten counts. The chain links TRBV24-1 to TRBJ2-7, with a possible D match to TRBD2 (5 bases). V was pared by 3 bases and J by 2 bases, with 7 bases between. The length of the CDR3 is 13 residues. Germline V gene lookup returns CDR1 KGHDR and CDR2 SFDVKD. The CDR3 nucleotides read TGTGCCACCAGTGATCCCGGGGCCTACGAGCAGTACTTC. Its translation is CATSDPGAYEQYF.

This clone has at least ten counts. This chain links TRBV18 with TRBJ1-3, with 7 bases that match TRBD1. This CDR3 region has 14 residues. The germline CDR1 and CDR2 sequences are KGHSH and LQKENI. The ends lost 6 bases at V and 4 bases at J; junction bases unmatched: 6. The CDR3 here is CASSRQGPGNTIYF. The DNA for the CDR3 is TGTGCCAGCTCTCGACAGGGCCCCGGAAACACCATATATTTT.

This clone turned up a few times. Given a much more abundant clone one base away, this may be a read error. The chain links TRBV6-1 to TRBJ2-7; D is perhaps TRBD1 (6 bases). CDR3 length: 15 amino acids. The V gene lost 4 bases and the J gene lost 3 bases, with 16 bases spanning the gap. CDR1 and CDR2 from the germline V gene are MNHNS and SASEGT. CDR3: CASSVVVQGYYEQYF. The CDR3 bases are TGTGCCAGCAGTGTGGTTGTGCAGGGGTACTACGAGCAGTACTTC.

This clone has at least ten counts. The CDR3 here is CASSLVGGSGELFF. Written as DNA, the CDR3 is TGTGCCAGCAGCTTAGTGGGGGGGAGCGGGGAGCTGTTTTTT. The V call is TRBV11-3, the J call TRBJ2-2, with TRBD2 matching over 7 bases. V gave up 1 base and J gave up 7 bases; unmatched junction bases: 3. The CDR3 is made up of 14 amino acids. Germline V CDR1 and CDR2: SGHNT, YENEEA.

At least ten counts were recorded for this clone. The chain employs TRBV11-1 and TRBJ1-5, with 7 nucleotides matching TRBD1. Germline lookup yields CDR1 SGHAT and CDR2 FQDESV (reference sequence). V lost 4 bases to trimming and J lost 0 bases; unmatched junction nucleotides: 6. The CDR3 spans 16 residues. This CDR3 reads CASSSYRGGSNQPQHF. CDR3 nucleotide sequence: TGTGCCAGCAGCTCGTACAGGGGAGGTAGCAATCAGCCCCAGCATTTT.

This clone was detected ten times or more. The CDR3 loop is CASTVEPGLNQPQHF. CDR3 coding DNA: TGTGCCAGCACCGTCGAACCCGGGCTCAATCAGCCCCAGCATTTT. The V and J genes are TRBV5-4 and TRBJ1-5; D uncertain. The CDR3 is made up of 15 amino acids. Trimming stripped 6 bases from V and 3 bases from J, with 16 bases between. Germline lookup yields CDR1 SGHNT and CDR2 YYREEE (reference sequence).

The chain uses TRBV6-2 or TRBV6-3 and TRBJ2-7, with a possible D match to TRBD1 (6 bases). Trimming pared 2 bases from V and 4 bases from J, leaving 12 bases between. CDR3 size: 14 residues. Per the germline V gene, CDR1 is MNHEY and CDR2 is SVGEGT. The CDR3 DNA is TGTGCCAGCAGTTACCAGACAGGAGCTTACGAGCAGTACTTC. It yields the protein CASSYQTGAYEQYF.

V usage is TRBV11-2 and J usage is TRBJ2-1; tentative D call: TRBD2 (5 bases). This CDR3 spans 17 amino acids. In germline, CDR1 is SGHAT, CDR2 FQNNGV. Trimming stripped 3 bases from V and 10 bases from J, with 25 bases between. CDR3 nucleotides: TGTGCCAGCAGCTTTCGGGTGGAGACGGGGTTTGGTGGCGAGCAGTTCTTC. Translating it yields CASSFRVETGFGGEQFF.

This clone was recorded at least ten times. The DNA of the CDR3 is TGTGCCAGTCGAACGGGACGGACCGTCACAGATACGCAGTATTTT. Its protein is CASRTGRTVTDTQYF. The chain recombines TRBV19 with TRBJ2-3; TRBD1 or TRBD2 may be the D gene (5 bases each). CDR1 is LNHDA and CDR2 is SQIVND in the germline V gene (reference sequence). The length of the CDR3 is 15 residues. V was trimmed by 8 bases and J by 2 bases, leaving 17 bases between them.

The sample holds many counts of this clone. The chain is built from TRBV6-1 and TRBJ1-4; TRBD1 matches 8 bases. V was clipped by 6 bases and J by 0 bases; unmatched bases: 3. The germline CDR1 and CDR2 sequences are MNHNS and SASEGT. The CDR3 totals 15 residues. CDR3 in DNA: TGTGCCAGCAGCCCGACAGGGGCAACTAATGAAAAACTGTTTTTT. It specifies CASSPTGATNEKLFF.